This T cell receptor beta chain derives from a study of OX40 agonist ivuxolimab in advanced cancers. In the study overall: The study reported partial responses in three patients: one hepatocellular carcinoma, two cutaneous melanoma.

This table comes from immunoSEQ multiplex PCR, and its TCRdb copy is limited to in-frame clones, with some not included. Among 84,000 or so clones listed, 94% were seen once. The CDR3 is 17 residues long. V lost 6 bases to trimming and J lost 5 bases, with 25 bases between them. CDR1 and CDR2 (germline): LNHNV, YYDKDF (reference sequence). The sequencing here drew on CD4+ or CD8+ T cells sorted from blood, taken in a trial of the OX40 agonist ivuxolimab. V gene TRBV15 combines with J gene TRBJ1-1; weak D call: TRBD1 (5 bases). The receptor comes from an adult with an advanced solid tumor such as melanoma, head and neck, liver or kidney cancer. The CDR3 here is CATSTRPTGRGWTEAFF. The DNA for the CDR3 is TGTGCCACCAGTACCCGACCGACGGGCCGGGGGTGGACTGAAGCTTTCTTT. Complete variable domain (other parts from reference TRBV15 and TRBJ1-1): DAMVIQNPRYQVTQFGKPVTLSCSQTLNHNVMYWYQQKSSQAPKLLFHYYDKDFNNEADTPDNFQSRRPNTSFCFLDIRSPGLGDTAMYLCATSTRPTGRGWTEAFFGQGTRLTVV.